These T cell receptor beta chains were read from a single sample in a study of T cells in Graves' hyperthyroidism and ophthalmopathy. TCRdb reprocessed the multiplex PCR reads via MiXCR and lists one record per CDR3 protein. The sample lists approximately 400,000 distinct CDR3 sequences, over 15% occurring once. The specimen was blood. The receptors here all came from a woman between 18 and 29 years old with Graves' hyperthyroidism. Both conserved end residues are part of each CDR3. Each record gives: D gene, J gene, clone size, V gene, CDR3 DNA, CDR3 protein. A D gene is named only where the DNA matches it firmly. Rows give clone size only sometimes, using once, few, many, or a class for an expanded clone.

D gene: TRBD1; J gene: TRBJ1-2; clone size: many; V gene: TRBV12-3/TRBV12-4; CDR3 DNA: TGTGCCACCTCTTGGGACAGGCGAGACTATGGCTACACCTTC; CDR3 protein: CATSWDRRDYGYTF
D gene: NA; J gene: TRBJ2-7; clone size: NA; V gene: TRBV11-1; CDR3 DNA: TGTGCCAGCAGCTTTCATTCCGGGGCCGAGCAGTACTTC; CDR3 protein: CASSFHSGAEQYF
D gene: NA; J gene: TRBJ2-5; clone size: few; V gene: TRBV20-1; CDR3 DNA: TGCAGTGCTACCCAGGGGTACAACCTCGCAGAGACCCAGTACTTC; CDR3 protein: CSATQGYNLAETQYF
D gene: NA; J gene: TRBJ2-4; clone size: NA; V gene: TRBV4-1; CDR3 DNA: TGCGCCAGCAGCCAAGGAAAACTAAGGGGCAAAAACATTCAGTACTTC; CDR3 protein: CASSQGKLRGKNIQYF
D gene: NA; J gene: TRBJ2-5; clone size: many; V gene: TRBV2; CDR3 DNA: TGTGCCAGCAGTGCAGGGGGGGAAAAAGAGACCCAGTACTTC; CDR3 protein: CASSAGGEKETQYF
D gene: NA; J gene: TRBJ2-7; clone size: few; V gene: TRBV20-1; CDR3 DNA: TGCAGTGCTCTTGACGGAACCTTCTACGAGCAGTACTTC; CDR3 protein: CSALDGTFYEQYF
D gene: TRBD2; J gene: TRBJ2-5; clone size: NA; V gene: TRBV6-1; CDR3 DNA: TGTGCCAGCAGTCGCAGGGCTAGCGGGAGGCCGTACCAAGAGACCCAGTACTTC; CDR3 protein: CASSRRASGRPYQETQYF
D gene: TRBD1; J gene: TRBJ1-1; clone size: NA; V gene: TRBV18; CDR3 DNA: TGTGCCAGCTCACCGAACAGGGGGAGTGAGAACACTGAAGCTTGCTTT; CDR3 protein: CASSPNRGSENTEACF
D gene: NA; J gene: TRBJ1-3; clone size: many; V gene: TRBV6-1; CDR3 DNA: TGTTCCACCCGAGGGTATGGAAACACCATATATTTT; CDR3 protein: CSTRGYGNTIYF
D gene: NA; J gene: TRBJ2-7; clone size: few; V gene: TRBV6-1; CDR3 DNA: TGTGCCAGCAGTAAAGTGGAGTCCTACGAGCAGTACTTC; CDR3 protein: CASSKVESYEQYF
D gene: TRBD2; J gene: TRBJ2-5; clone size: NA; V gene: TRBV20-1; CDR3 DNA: TGCAGTGCTAGAGATTTCCGGCTAGCGGGAAAAGAGACCCAGTACTTC; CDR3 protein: CSARDFRLAGKETQYF
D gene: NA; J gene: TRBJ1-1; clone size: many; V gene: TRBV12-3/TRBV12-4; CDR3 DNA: TGTGCCAGCAGTTTACTCGCAGGGGTCGCTGAAGCTTTCTTT; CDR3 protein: CASSLLAGVAEAFF
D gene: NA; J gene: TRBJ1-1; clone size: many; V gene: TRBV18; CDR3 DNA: TGTGCCAGCTCACCGCAGCCAGGGACTGAAGCTTTCTTT; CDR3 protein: CASSPQPGTEAFF
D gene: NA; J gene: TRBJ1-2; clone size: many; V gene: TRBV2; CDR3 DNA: TGTGCCAGCACTCTTAAACAGGCCTGGGAGGGCTACACCTTC; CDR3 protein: CASTLKQAWEGYTF
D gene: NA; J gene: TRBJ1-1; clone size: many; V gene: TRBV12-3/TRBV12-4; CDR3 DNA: TGTGCCAGCAGTTTAAACAGGAGGACTGAAGCTTTCTTT; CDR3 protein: CASSLNRRTEAFF
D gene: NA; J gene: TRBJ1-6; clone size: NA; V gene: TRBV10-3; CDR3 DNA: TGTGCCATCAGTGAAGGCTATAATTCACCCCTCCACTTT; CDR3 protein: CAISEGYNSPLHF
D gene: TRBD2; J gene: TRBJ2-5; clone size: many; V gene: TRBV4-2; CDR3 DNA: TGTGCCAGCAGCCGAGGGGCTGCGGGGGACCAAGAGACCCAGTACTTC; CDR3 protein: CASSRGAAGDQETQYF
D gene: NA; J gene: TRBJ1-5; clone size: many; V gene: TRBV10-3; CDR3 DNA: TGTGCCATCAGTGAGAGGGGCAATCAGCCCCAGCATTTT; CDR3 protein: CAISERGNQPQHF
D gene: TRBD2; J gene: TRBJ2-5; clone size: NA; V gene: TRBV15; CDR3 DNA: TGTGCCACCACCAGTGCCCGGGGGGGGTTGGGAGAGACCCAGTACTTC; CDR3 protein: CATTSARGGLGETQYF
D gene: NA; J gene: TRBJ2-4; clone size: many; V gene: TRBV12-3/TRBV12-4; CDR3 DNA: TGTGCCAGCAGATTGGCGGAGAACATTCAGTACTTC; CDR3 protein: CASRLAENIQYF
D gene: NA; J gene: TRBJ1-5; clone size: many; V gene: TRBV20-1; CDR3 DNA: TGCAGTGCAAAACCTGGGACCGTTGTCAATCAGCCCCAGCATTTT; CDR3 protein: CSAKPGTVVNQPQHF
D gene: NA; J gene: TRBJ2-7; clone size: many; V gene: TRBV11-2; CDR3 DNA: TGTGCCAGCAGCTTAGATCTGGTGGATTACGAGCAGTACTTC; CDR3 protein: CASSLDLVDYEQYF
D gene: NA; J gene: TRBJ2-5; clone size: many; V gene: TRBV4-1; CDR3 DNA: TGCGCCAGCAGCCAGGGAGGCAGCCAAGAGACCCAGTACTTC; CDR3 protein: CASSQGGSQETQYF
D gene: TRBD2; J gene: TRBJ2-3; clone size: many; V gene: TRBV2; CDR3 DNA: TGTGCCAGCAGCGGGGGGGCCCCAGATACGCAGTATTTT; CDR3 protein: CASSGGAPDTQYF
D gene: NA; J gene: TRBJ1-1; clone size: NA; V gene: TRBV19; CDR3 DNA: TGTGCCAGTAGTATAATGCAGGGGACGAACACTGAAGCTTTCTTT; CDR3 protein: CASSIMQGTNTEAFF
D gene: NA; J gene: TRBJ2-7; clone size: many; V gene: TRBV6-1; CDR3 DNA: TGTGCCAGCAGTGATCCCTACGAGCAGTACTTC; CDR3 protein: CASSDPYEQYF
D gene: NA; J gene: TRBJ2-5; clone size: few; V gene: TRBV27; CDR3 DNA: TGTGCCAGCAGTTTATCGGGGGAGGCCCAGTACTTC; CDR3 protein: CASSLSGEAQYF
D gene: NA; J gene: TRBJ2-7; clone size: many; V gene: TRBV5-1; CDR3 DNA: TGCGCCAGCAGCTTCGACGCGAACACCTACGAGCAGTACTTC; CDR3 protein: CASSFDANTYEQYF
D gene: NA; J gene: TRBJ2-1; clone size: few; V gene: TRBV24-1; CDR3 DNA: TGTGCCACCAGTGATCTTGCCGGGACTCACTCCAATGAGCAGTTCTTC; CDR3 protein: CATSDLAGTHSNEQFF
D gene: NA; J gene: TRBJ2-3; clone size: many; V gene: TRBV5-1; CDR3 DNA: TGCGCCAGCAGCTCGTCACAGGGAACAGATACGCAGTATTTT; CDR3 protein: CASSSSQGTDTQYF
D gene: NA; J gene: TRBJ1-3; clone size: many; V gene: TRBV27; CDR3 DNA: TGTGCCAGCAGTCCGTATCAGCCGAGCTCTGGAAACACCATATATTTT; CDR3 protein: CASSPYQPSSGNTIYF
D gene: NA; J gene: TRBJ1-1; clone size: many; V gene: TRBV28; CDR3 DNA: TGTGCCAGCTCCTTCGGGGGGCTCGTGAACACTGAAGCTTTCTTT; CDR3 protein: CASSFGGLVNTEAFF
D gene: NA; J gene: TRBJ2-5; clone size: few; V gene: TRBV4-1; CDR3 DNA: TGCGCCAGCAGCCAAGGCGGTTCGGAAGAGACCCAGTACTTC; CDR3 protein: CASSQGGSEETQYF
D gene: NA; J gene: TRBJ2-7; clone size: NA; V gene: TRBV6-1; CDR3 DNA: TGTGCCAGCAGGGAAGACGGCCTCGGCTACGAGCAGTACTTC; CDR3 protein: CASREDGLGYEQYF
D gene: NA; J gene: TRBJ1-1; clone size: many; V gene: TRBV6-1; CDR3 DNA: TGTGCCAGCAGTGAAGCGCATTCAGCGCCGTACACTGAAGCTTTCTTT; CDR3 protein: CASSEAHSAPYTEAFF
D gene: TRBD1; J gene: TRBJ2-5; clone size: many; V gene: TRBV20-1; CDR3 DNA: TGCAGTGCTATCTCCTACAGGGGAGCAGAGACCCAGTACTTC; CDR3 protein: CSAISYRGAETQYF
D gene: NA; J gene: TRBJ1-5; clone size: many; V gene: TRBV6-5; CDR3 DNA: TGTGCCAGCAGCCCCTGGGCCCGAGCAGCGATATATAGCAATCAGCCCCAGCATTTT; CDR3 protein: CASSPWARAAIYSNQPQHF
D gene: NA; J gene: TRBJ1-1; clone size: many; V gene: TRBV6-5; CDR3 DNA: TGTGCCAGCAGTTACGGGGGAGTGGGAGCTTTCTTT; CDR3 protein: CASSYGGVGAFF
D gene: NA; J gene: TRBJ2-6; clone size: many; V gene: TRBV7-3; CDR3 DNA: TGTGCCAGCAGCTTACGAATACCATTCCGGGACATCGACTCTGGGGCCAACGTCCTGACTTTC; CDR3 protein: CASSLRIPFRDIDSGANVLTF
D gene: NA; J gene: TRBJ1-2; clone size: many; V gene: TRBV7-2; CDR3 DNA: TGTGCCAGCAGCTTAAGCAGGTCTAACTATGGCTACACCTTC; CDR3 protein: CASSLSRSNYGYTF
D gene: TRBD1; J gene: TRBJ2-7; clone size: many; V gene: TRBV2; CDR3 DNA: TGTGCCAGCAATGCAGGGGGCGTTCCCTACGAGCAGTACTTC; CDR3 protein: CASNAGGVPYEQYF
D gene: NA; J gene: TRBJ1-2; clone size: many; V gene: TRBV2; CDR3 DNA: TGTGCCAGCATCAAACAGTATGGCTACACCTTC; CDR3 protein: CASIKQYGYTF
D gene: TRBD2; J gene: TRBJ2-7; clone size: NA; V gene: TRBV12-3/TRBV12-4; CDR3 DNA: TGTGCCAGCACTTTTTTCGCGGGGGGGAAATACGAGCAGTACTTC; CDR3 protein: CASTFFAGGKYEQYF
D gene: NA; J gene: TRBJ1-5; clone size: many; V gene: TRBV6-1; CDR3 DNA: TGTGCCAGCTTGACAGGCAATCAGCCCCAGCATTTT; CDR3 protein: CASLTGNQPQHF
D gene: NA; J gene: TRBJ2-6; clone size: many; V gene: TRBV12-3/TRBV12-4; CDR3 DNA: TGTGCCAGCAGTCCTCGGGACGTGATCTCTGGGGCCAACGTCCTGACTTTC; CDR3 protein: CASSPRDVISGANVLTF
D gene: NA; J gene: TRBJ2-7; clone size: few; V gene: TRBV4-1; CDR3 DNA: TGCGCCAGCAGCCCAAGCGTCTTATCCTACGAGCAGTACTTC; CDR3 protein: CASSPSVLSYEQYF
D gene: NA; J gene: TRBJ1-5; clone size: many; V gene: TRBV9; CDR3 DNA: TGTGCCAGCAGCGCCCTCGTCAATCAGCCCCAGCATTTT; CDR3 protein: CASSALVNQPQHF
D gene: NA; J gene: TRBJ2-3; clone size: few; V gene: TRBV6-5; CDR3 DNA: TGTGCCAGCACTTATCGGACGGACACAGATACGCAGTATTTT; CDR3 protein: CASTYRTDTDTQYF
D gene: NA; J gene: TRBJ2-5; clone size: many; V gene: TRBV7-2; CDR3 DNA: TGTGCCAGCAGCTTAGTTGTTTGGGGTGAAGAGACCCAGTACTTC; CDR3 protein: CASSLVVWGEETQYF
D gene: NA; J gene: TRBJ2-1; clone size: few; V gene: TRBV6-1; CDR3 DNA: TGCGCCAGCAGTGAGAGTTGGGGGTTTGAGCAGTTCTTC; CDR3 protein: CASSESWGFEQFF
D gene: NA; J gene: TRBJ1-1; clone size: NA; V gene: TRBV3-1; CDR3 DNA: TGTGCCAGCAGCCAAGAGGGTCGCAGGGGCCGGGCTGAAGCTTTCTTT; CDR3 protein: CASSQEGRRGRAEAFF
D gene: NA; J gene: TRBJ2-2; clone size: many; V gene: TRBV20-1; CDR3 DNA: TGCAGTGCTACTGAACTAGAGAACACCGGGGAGCTGTTTTTT; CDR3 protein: CSATELENTGELFF
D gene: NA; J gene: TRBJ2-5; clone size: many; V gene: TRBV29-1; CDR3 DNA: TGCAGCGTTGACTCAGGGAGGGAGACCCAGTACTTC; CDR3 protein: CSVDSGRETQYF
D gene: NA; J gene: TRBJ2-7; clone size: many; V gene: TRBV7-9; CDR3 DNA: TGTGCCAGCAGCTTCGAAGGCCCTCCATACGAGCAGTACTTC; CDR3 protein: CASSFEGPPYEQYF
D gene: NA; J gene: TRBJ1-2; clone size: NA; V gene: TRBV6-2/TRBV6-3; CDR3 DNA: TGTGCGAGCAGTTACTCCCCCGGACACCAGTCCTCTAACTATGGCTACAGCTTC; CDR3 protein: CASSYSPGHQSSNYGYSF
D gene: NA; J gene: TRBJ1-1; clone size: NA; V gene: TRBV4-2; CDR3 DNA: TGTGCCAGCAGCCAAGAAGCAGGGAACACTGAAGCTTTCTTT; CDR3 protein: CASSQEAGNTEAFF
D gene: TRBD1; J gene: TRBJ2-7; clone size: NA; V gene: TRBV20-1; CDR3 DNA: TGCAGTGCTAGTCAGGGGACAGGGGGCGCCGAGCAGTACTTC; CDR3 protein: CSASQGTGGAEQYF